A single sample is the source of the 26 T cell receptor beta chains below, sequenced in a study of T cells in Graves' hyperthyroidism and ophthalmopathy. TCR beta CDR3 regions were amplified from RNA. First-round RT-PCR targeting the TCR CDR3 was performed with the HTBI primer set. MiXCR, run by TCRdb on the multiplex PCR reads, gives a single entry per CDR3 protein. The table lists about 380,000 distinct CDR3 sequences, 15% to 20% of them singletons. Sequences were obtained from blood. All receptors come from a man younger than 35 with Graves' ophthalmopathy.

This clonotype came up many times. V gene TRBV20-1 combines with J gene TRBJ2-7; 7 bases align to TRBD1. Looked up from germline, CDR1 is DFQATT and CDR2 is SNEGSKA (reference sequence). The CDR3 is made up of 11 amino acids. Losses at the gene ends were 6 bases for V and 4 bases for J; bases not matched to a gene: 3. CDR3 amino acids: CSAGDSYEQYF. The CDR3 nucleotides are TGCAGTGCGGGGGACAGTTACGAGCAGTACTTC.

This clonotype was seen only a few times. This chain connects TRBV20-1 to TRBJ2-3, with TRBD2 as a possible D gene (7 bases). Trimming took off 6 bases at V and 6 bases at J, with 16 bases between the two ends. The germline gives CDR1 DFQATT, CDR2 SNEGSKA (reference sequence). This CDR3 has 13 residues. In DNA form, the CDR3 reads TGCAGTGCCGCGGGGGCTGGCGGCGATACGCAGTATTTT. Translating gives CSAAGAGGDTQYF.

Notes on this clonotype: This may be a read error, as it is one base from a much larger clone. The CDR3 DNA reads TGTGCCAGCCCCTTCCGGTCGGGGATAAATCAGCCCCAGCATTTT. The encoded protein is CASPFRSGINQPQHF. V is TRBV2 and J is TRBJ1-5; D not certain. CDR1 SNHLY and CDR2 FYNNEI come from the germline V gene. The CDR3 is 15 residues long. V dropped 8 bases and J dropped 4 bases, with 18 bases sitting between them.

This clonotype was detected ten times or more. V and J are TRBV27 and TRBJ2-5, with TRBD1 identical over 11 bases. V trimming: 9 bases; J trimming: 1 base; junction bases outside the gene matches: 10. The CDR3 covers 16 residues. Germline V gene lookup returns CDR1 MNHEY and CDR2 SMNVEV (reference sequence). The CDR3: CASLEVGTGGQETQYF. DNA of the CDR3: TGTGCCAGTCTCGAGGTCGGGACAGGGGGCCAAGAGACCCAGTACTTC.

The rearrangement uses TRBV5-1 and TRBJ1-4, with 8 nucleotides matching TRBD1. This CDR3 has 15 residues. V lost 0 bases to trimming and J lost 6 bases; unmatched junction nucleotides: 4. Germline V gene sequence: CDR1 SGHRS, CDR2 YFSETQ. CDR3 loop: CASSLASGGDEKLFF. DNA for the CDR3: TGCGCCAGCAGCTTGGCATCAGGGGGCGATGAAAAACTGTTTTTT.

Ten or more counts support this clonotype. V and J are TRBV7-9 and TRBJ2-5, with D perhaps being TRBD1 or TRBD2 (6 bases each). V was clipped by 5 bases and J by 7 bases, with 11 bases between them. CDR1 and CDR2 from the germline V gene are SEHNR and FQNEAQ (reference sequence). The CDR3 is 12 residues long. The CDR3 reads CASSGGRGTQYF. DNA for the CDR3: TGTGCCAGCAGCGGGGGGCGCGGGACCCAGTACTTC.

CDR3 sequence reads: CASSLTVAGGYTDTQYF. CDR3 bases: TGTGCCAGCAGTTTAACGGTGGCGGGGGGGTACACAGATACGCAGTATTTT. V gene TRBV12-3 or TRBV12-4 combines with J gene TRBJ2-3, with 9 bases lining up with TRBD2. V trimming: 2 bases; J trimming: 2 bases; junction bases outside the gene matches: 8. There are 17 residues in the CDR3.

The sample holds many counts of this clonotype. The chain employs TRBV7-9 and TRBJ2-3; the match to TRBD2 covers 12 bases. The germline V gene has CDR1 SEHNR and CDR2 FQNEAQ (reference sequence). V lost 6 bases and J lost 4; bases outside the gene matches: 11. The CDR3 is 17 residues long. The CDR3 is CASSRDSSGGAADTQYF. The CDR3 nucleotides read TGTGCCAGCAGTCGGGACTCTAGCGGGGGGGCCGCAGATACGCAGTATTTT.

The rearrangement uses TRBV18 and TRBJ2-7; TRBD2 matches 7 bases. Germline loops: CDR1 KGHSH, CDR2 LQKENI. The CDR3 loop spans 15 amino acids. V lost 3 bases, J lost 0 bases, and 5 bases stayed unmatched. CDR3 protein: CASSPARGGSYEQYF. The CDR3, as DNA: TGTGCCAGCTCACCGGCCCGCGGGGGCTCCTACGAGCAGTACTTC. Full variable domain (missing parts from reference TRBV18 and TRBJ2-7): NAGVMQNPRHLVRRRGQEARLRCSPMKGHSHVYWYRQLPEEGLKFMVYLQKENIIDESGMPKERFSAEFPKEGPSILRIQQVVRGDSAAYFCASSPARGGSYEQYFGPGTRLTVT.

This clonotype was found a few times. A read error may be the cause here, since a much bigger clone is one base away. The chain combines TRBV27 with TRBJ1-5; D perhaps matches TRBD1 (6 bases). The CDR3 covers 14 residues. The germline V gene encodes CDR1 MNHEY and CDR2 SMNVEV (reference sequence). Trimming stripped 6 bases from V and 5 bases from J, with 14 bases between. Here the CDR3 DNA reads TGTGCCAGCAGCCCCGACAGGACCCATCAGCCCCAGCATTTT. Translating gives CASSPDRTHQPQHF.

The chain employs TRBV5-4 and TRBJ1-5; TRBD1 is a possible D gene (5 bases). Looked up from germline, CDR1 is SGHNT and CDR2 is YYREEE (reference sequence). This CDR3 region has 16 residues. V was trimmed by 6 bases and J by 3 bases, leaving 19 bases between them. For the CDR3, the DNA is TGTGCCAGCATCCCGGACCCGGGGCCCCCCAATCAGCCCCAGCATTTT. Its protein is CASIPDPGPPNQPQHF.

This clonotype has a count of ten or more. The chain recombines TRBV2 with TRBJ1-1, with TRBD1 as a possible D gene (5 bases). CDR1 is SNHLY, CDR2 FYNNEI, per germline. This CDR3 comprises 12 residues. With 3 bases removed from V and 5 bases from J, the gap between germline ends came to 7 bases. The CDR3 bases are TGTGCCAGCAGTGAGCGGGGGACTGAAGCTTTCTTT. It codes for CASSERGTEAFF.

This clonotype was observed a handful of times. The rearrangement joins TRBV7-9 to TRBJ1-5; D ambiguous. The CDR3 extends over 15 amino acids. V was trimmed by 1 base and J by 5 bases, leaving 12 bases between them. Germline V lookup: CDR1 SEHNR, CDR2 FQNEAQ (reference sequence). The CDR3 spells CASSLGGREDQPQHF. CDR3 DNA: TGTGCCAGCAGCTTAGGAGGGAGAGAGGATCAGCCCCAGCATTTT.

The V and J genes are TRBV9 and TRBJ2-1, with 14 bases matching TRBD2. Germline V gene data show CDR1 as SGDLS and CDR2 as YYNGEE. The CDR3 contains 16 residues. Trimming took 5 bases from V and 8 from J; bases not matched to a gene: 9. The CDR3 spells CASSATSGGGRDEQFF. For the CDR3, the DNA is TGTGCCAGCAGTGCGACTAGCGGGGGGGGGCGGGATGAGCAGTTCTTC. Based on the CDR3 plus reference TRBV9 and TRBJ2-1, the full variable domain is DSGVTQTPKHLITATGQRVTLRCSPRSGDLSVYWYQQSLDQGLQFLIQYYNGEERAKGNILERFSAQQFPDLHSELNLSSLELGDSALYFCASSATSGGGRDEQFFGPGTRLTVL.

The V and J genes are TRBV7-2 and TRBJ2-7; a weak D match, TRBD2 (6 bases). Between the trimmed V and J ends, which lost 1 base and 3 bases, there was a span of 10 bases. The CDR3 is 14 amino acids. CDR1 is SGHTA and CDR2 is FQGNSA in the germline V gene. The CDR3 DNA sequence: TGTGCCAGCAGCTTAGAGGGCGGGGACTACGAGCAGTACTTC. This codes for CASSLEGGDYEQYF.

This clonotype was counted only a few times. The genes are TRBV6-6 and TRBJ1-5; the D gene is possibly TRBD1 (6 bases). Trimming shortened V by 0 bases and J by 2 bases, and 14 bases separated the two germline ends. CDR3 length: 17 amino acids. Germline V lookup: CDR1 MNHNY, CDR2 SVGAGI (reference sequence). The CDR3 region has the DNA TGTGCCAGCAGTTACTCGAGGGGGGGTGGGGGCAATCAGCCCCAGCATTTT. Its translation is CASSYSRGGGGNQPQHF.

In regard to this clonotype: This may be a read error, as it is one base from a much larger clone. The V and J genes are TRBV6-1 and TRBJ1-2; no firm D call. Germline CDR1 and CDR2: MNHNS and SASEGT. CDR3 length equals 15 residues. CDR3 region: CASSKRRGANYGCTF. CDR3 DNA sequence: TGTGCCAGCAGTAAACGCCGGGGAGCTAACTATGGCTGCACCTTC.

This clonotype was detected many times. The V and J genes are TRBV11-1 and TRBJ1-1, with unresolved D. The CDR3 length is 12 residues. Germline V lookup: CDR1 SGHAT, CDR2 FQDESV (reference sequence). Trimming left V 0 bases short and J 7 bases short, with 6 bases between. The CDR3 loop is CASSLALGEAFF. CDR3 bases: TGTGCCAGCAGCTTAGCGCTGGGTGAAGCTTTCTTT.

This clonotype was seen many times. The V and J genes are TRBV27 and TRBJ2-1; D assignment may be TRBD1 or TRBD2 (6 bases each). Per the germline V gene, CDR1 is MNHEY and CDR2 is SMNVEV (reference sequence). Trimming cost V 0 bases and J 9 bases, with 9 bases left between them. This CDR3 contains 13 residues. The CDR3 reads CASSLSGGSEQFF. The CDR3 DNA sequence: TGTGCCAGCAGTTTATCGGGGGGCAGTGAGCAGTTCTTC.

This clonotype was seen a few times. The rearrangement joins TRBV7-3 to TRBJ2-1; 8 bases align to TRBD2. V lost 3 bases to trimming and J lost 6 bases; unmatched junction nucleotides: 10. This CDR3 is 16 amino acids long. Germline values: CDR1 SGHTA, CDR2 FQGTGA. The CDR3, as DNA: TGTGCCAGCAGCTTCAACGCCGCCGGGACTAGCAATGAGCAGTTCTTC. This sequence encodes CASSFNAAGTSNEQFF.

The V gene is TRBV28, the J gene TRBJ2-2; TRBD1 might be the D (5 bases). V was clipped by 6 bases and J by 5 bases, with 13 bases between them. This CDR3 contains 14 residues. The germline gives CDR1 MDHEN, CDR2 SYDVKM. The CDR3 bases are TGTGCCAGCAGCCCCAGGGTCATGACCGGGGAGCTGTTTTTT. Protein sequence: CASSPRVMTGELFF.

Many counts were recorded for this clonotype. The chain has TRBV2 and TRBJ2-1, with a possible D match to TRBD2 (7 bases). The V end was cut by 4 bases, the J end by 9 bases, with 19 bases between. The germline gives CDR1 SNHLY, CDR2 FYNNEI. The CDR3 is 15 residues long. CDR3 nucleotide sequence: TGTGCCAGCAGTGTCGGCGGGGGCGTATCCCCTGAGCAGTTCTTC. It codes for CASSVGGGVSPEQFF.

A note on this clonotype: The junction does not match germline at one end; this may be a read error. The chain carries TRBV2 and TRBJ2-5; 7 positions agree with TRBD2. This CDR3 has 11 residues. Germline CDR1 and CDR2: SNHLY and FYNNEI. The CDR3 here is CASREAGPQYF. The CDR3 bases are TGTGCCAGCAGAGAAGCGGGGCCCCAGTACTTC.

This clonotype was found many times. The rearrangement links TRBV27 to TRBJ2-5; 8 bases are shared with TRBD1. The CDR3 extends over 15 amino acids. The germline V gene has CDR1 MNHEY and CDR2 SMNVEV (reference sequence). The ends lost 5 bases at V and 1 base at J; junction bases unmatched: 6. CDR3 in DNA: TGTGCCAGCAGTCGACGACAGGGGTTCCAAGAGACCCAGTACTTC. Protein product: CASSRRQGFQETQYF.

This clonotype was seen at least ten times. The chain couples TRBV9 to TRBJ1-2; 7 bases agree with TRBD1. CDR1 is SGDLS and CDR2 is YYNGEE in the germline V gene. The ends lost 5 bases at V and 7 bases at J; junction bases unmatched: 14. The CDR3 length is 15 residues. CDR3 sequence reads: CASRAYNRGSPGYTF. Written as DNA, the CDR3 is TGTGCCAGCAGAGCATATAACAGGGGATCTCCTGGCTACACCTTC.

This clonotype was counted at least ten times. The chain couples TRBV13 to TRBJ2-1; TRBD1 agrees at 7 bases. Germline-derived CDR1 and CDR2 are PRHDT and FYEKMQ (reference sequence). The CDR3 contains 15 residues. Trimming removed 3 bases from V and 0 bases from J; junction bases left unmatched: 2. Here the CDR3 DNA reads TGTGCCAGCAGCTTCCGACAGGGCTCCTACAATGAGCAGTTCTTC. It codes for CASSFRQGSYNEQFF. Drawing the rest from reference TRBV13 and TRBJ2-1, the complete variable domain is AAGVIQSPRHLIKEKRETATLKCYPIPRHDTVYWYQQGPGQDPQFLISFYEKMQSDKGSIPDRFSAQQFSDYHSELNMSSLELGDSALYFCASSFRQGSYNEQFFGPGTRLTVL.